This T cell receptor (beta chain) was recovered during a study of long-term antiretroviral therapy in people with HIV (dated by TCRdb to between 2021 and 2023). Turning to the overall study: Collection of the earliest samples took place about a decade ahead of the 2015 WHO recommendation for immediate ART, at a time when ART was typically delayed until CD4 counts fell. No cross-contamination during QIAcube processing was seen in test extractions of a monoclonal T-cell line run alongside a few dozen polyclonal samples. Whether ART initiation and durable HIV suppression were associated with changes in peripheral blood TRB repertoire composition and diversity was tested in a retrospective serial study. Of the roughly 27 participants with HIV, about a dozen were female. A total of 192 cryopreserved PBMC samples came from 25 to 35 adults with confirmed HIV infection and were collected serially over a mean of approximately six years (range 1-12).

The paper's findings and limits, for the study overall: Samples dated from the mid-2000s to the late 2010s, and the ART regimens used may be less effective than current ones. Because pre-ART samples had limited cell numbers, unsorted PBMC were profiled rather than sorted CD4+ and CD8+ T cells. No data were available on ART adherence, viral resistance or therapy changes, limiting inferences about post-ART repertoire changes. Compared with controls, HIV repertoires had narrower CDR3 length ranges, and the network structure pointed to an antigen-experienced repertoire that shifted only slightly toward naive after ART. Owing to limited PBMC availability, only the TCR beta chain was sequenced, without alpha chain pairing. Starting ART was linked to a significant rise in TRB diversity, yet even after long-term ART the diversity remained significantly lower than in transplant donor controls. Expanded TRB clones identified before ART initiation dominated the repertoire at all time points, although this dominance fluctuated and declined in many PLHIV after ART.

With respect to this clone: The antigen it recognizes is unknown. Base quality data are lacking; no much larger clone is found one base away.

Inclusion was restricted to participants for whom at least one PBMC sample before ART initiation and at least two post-ART samples were available. Treatment was received in the United States of America by all participants with HIV. Before DNA extraction, cryopreserved samples of roughly 0.95-10 million PBMC were thawed and washed. At the time of the earliest PBMC sample for each participant with HIV, ages ranged from about 23 to 60 years. Each participant contributed PBMC samples from 1-4 timepoints before ART initiation and 2-8 timepoints after ART initiation, with a median of 7 samples. Serial HIV viral load, CD4+ T-cell count, ART history and demographic data were obtained for every participant. Genomic DNA was extracted from unsorted PBMC with a Qiagen kit on a QIAcube, with processing performed in batches of 12 samples. The CDR3, from cysteine to phenylalanine, totals 14 residues. The sequence is cut down to CDR3 DNA, 42 bases in frame from base 1. According to the germline V gene, CDR1 reads MNHEY and CDR2 reads SVGAGI. Between the V and J ends, shortened by 0 bases and 5 bases respectively, the junction contains 7 bases.

The immunoSEQ hsTCRB v3.0 assay was used at survey level resolution to sequence the TRB variable region. TRB sequencing targeted a depth of about 40,000-50,000 T-cell genomes per sample. An Illumina MiSeq with a v3 150-cycle kit was used to sequence the pooled TRB libraries. In the source study's methods: Repertoire analysis was performed in R inside a reproducible Nextflow workflow that covered QC, data transformation and analysis. Custom analyses were implemented in LymphoSeq2, an R package for AIRR-Seq data exploration. A handful of samples that yielded fewer than 5000 total TRB sequences were excluded, so that about 200 HIV repertoires were analyzed. Among the 170 to 200 HIV repertoires that were kept, 59 were collected before ART initiation and more than 120 were collected after ART initiation. Each repertoire was downsampled to 5000 TRB nucleotide sequences, and summary statistics were averaged across 100 downsampling iterations. The analysis kept only TRB sequences whose CDR3 regions were at least seven amino acids long. Two measures captured diversity: a Shannon entropy-derived clonality score and the Gini coefficient. In the repertoire networks, any two of the top 5000 CDR3 amino acid sequences were linked whenever the two sequences differed by an edit distance of one. Antigen specificity groups and MHC restriction were predicted for TRB CDR3 amino acid sequences with GLIPH2. CDR3 amino acid sequences were matched against VDJdb and McPAS-TCR to flag known CMV, EBV, HIV or tissue antigen associations. Pre-ART, post-ART and control groups were compared with Wilcoxon signed-rank tests and Holm-Bonferroni correction. TCRdb stores this immuneACCESS table with in-frame sequences only. Part of the clones is absent; in the studies checked, under half of the shortfall reflects unresolved V genes, and no reason is known for the rest. V and J calls and clone size are given by that table; D and trimming were obtained from the DNA. Present in this sample are approximately 21,000 clones, approximately 80% of which were seen just once. The top ten clonotypes cover about 4.5% of the sample.

This material consisted of unsorted PBMCs, taken around 5.9 years after starting antiretroviral therapy. The chain is encoded by TRBV6-5 joined to TRBJ2-2; a confident D gene designation cannot be given. The TCR was taken from a man under 40 with HIV. The CDR3 protein sequence reads: CASSYSPATGELFF. The DNA sequence reads TGTGCCAGCAGTTACTCCCCTGCAACCGGGGAGCTGTTTTTT.